The 20 T cell receptor beta chains presented below share a single source sample, sequenced in a study of beta chain features in type 1 diabetes. No antigen is known for these receptors. Every bit of the isolated RNA underwent reverse transcription, so sequencing read expressed TCRB transcripts. Sequencing was performed with immunoSEQ multiplex PCR; in TCRdb, only in-frame clones are kept and a portion is missing. The sample lists 550,000 to 850,000 clones; 13% were seen once. The study, taken as a whole, reports: Type 1 diabetes patients had TCRB CDR3s that were shorter (moderately but significantly so) in all four CD4+ subsets.

Sequencing used naive CD4+ T cells from blood. The receptors stem from a man in his late teens or twenties with type 1 diabetes.

The chain recombines TRBV15 with TRBJ2-7, with D tentatively TRBD1 (5 bases). Per germline, CDR1 LNHNV and CDR2 YYDKDF (reference sequence). The V and J ends lost 7 bases and 3 bases respectively, with 13 bases between them. The CDR3 has 13 residues. The CDR3 coding sequence is TGTGCCACCAAGGCAGGGCAGAGCTACGAGCAGTACTTC. Its translation is CATKAGQSYEQYF.

This chain uses TRBV4-2 with TRBJ1-5, with 10 bases that match TRBD1. Looked up from germline, CDR1 is LGHNA and CDR2 is YNFKEQ. The V gene end was trimmed by 4 bases and the J gene end by 5 bases; junction bases not matched to a gene: 5. The CDR3 is 15 residues long. Here the CDR3 DNA reads TGTGCCAGCAGCCTAAAAGGACAGGGGGATCAGCCCCAGCATTTT. Its protein product is CASSLKGQGDQPQHF.

This clone was seen only a few times. This rearrangement joins TRBV6-4 to TRBJ2-1, with TRBD2 matching 7 bases. CDR3 size: 16 residues. Germline V gene lookup returns CDR1 MRHNA and CDR2 SNTAGT. V shed 2 bases and J 7 bases; nucleotides not matched to a gene: 11. CDR3 amino acids: CASSDGGLGNGNEQFF. CDR3 nucleotides: TGTGCCAGCAGTGACGGTGGACTAGGTAATGGGAATGAGCAGTTCTTC.

This clone was recorded a few times. J is TRBJ1-1 and V is TRBV6-8; D is unclear. The CDR3 covers 12 residues. V dropped 2 bases and J dropped 6 bases, with 7 bases sitting between them. Germline V gene sequence: CDR1 MNHGY, CDR2 SAAAGT. The CDR3 loop reads CASSYEEPEAFF. CDR3 DNA: TGTGCCAGCAGTTACGAGGAACCTGAAGCTTTCTTT.

V gene TRBV29-1 combines with J gene TRBJ2-5; unclear D gene. Near its end, the DNA agrees better with TRBJ2-7, so the J call may be wrong. Germline V gene lookup returns CDR1 SQVTM and CDR2 ANQGSEA. The CDR3 has 14 residues. This CDR3 is CSVEDRSLGYEQYF. Here the CDR3 DNA reads TGCAGCGTTGAAGATAGGAGCCTAGGGTACGAGCAGTACTTC.

The chain joins TRBV28 to TRBJ1-1; D unclear. CDR3 length: 14 residues. Germline V lookup: CDR1 MDHEN, CDR2 SYDVKM. V lost 6 bases to trimming and J lost 10 bases, with 21 bases between them. The CDR3 region has the DNA TGTGCCAGCAGCTTTCCCCGCGGTGTTGATAGAGCTTTCTTT. Translating gives CASSFPRGVDRAFF.

There are a few counts of this clone. The chain links TRBV30 to TRBJ2-3; TRBD2 agrees at 9 bases. Trimming removed 7 bases from V and 6 bases from J; junction bases left unmatched: 8. Germline loops: CDR1 GTSNPN, CDR2 SVGIG (reference sequence). This CDR3 region has 13 residues. The CDR3 DNA sequence: TGTGCCTTAGGGGGACTAGCAGGTGATACGCAGTATTTT. This encodes CALGGLAGDTQYF.

This clone was counted between two and nine times. The chain employs TRBV30 and TRBJ2-7; 7 bases match TRBD2. Trimming took 4 bases from V and 5 from J; bases not matched to a gene: 5. The germline CDR1 and CDR2 sequences are GTSNPN and SVGIG (reference sequence). The length of the CDR3 is 12 residues. CDR3 coding DNA: TGTGCCTGGAATCCGGCGGGGGACGAGCAGTACTTC. This codes for CAWNPAGDEQYF.

This chain connects TRBV30 to TRBJ2-6, with D possibly TRBD1 on 5 matching bases. This CDR3 has 14 residues. V lost 5 bases, J lost 3 bases, and 11 bases lay in between. The germline V gene has CDR1 GTSNPN and CDR2 SVGIG (reference sequence). CDR3 coding DNA: TGTGCCTGGGCGACAGCCTTTGGGGCCAACGTCCTGACTTTC. Residues: CAWATAFGANVLTF.

This clone was found a few times. This chain links TRBV9 with TRBJ2-1; the D call may be TRBD1 or TRBD2 (6 bases each). This CDR3 region has 16 residues. From germline, CDR1 is SGDLS and CDR2 YYNGEE. Deletions cut 1 base from V and 7 bases from J, with 18 bases between. This CDR3 is CASSVSSFGGPNEQFF. The CDR3, as DNA: TGTGCCAGCAGCGTATCGTCTTTTGGGGGGCCGAATGAGCAGTTCTTC. Drawing the rest from reference TRBV9 and TRBJ2-1, the complete variable domain is DSGVTQTPKHLITATGQRVTLRCSPRSGDLSVYWYQQSLDQGLQFLIQYYNGEERAKGNILERFSAQQFPDLHSELNLSSLELGDSALYFCASSVSSFGGPNEQFFGPGTRLTVL.

The rearrangement links TRBV6-5 to TRBJ2-5; 7 bases agree with TRBD1. CDR1 and CDR2 (germline): MNHEY, SVGAGI. Trimming removed 8 bases from V and 2 bases from J; junction bases left unmatched: 2. CDR3 length: 12 amino acids. The CDR3 protein is CASQGQQETQYF. In DNA, the CDR3 is TGTGCCAGCCAGGGACAGCAAGAGACCCAGTACTTC.

This clone came up a few times. This chain uses TRBV30 with TRBJ1-2; 7 nucleotides align to TRBD1. Trimming cost V 0 bases and J 4 bases; bases outside gene matches: 2. This CDR3 comprises 13 residues. Germline V CDR1 and CDR2: GTSNPN, SVGIG (reference sequence). CDR3 nucleotides: TGTGCCTGGAGTGTAGGGGGCGGCTATGGCTACACCTTC. This encodes CAWSVGGGYGYTF.

This clone has just a few counts. The rearrangement links TRBV7-6 to TRBJ2-1; the D gene is possibly TRBD2 (6 bases). Germline V gene sequence: CDR1 SGHVS, CDR2 FNYEAQ. V lost 3 bases and J 0 bases, leaving 21 bases between the germline ends. This CDR3 is built from 19 residues. CDR3 amino acids: CASSFPPPRGSSSYNEQFF. CDR3 DNA: TGTGCCAGCAGCTTCCCCCCCCCGCGGGGCTCCAGCTCCTACAATGAGCAGTTCTTC.

This clone was observed a handful of times. The chain carries TRBV5-4 and TRBJ2-1, with 11 positions matching TRBD2. Germline V lookup: CDR1 SGHNT, CDR2 YYREEE (reference sequence). There are 16 residues in the CDR3. J lost 9 bases, V lost 4 bases, and 12 bases had no gene match. The CDR3 sequence: CASSPEGIAGGLEQFF. As DNA, the CDR3 is TGTGCCAGCAGCCCGGAGGGAATAGCGGGGGGGCTTGAGCAGTTCTTC.

A few counts support this clone. V and J are TRBV11-2 and TRBJ2-1; perhaps TRBD1 as D (6 bases). V lost 4 bases and J lost 8, with 9 bases in between. Germline values: CDR1 SGHAT, CDR2 FQNNGV. The CDR3 has 12 amino acids. The CDR3 sequence: CASSSQGYEQFF. The CDR3 DNA reads TGTGCCAGCAGCTCCCAGGGGTATGAGCAGTTCTTC.

The gene calls are TRBV28 and TRBJ1-1; 7 nucleotides align to TRBD1. The length of the CDR3 is 12 residues. Germline V lookup: CDR1 MDHEN, CDR2 SYDVKM. V dropped 5 bases and J dropped 10; count of bases not matched to a gene: 7. CDR3 residues: CASSDRVTAAFF. Here the CDR3 DNA reads TGTGCCAGCAGTGACAGGGTTACGGCAGCTTTCTTT.

CDR3 bases: TGTGCCAGCAGCCGTAGGCCGGGGCCCTATCAGCCCCAGCATTTT. Its protein product is CASSRRPGPYQPQHF. This chain connects TRBV7-2 to TRBJ1-5, with D tentatively TRBD1 (5 bases). Germline CDR1 SGHTA, CDR2 FQGNSA. The CDR3 totals 15 residues. V dropped 5 bases and J dropped 5 bases, with 16 bases sitting between them.

The DNA for the CDR3 is TGTGCCAGCAGCCAAGGGACAGCTGATCAGCCCCAGCATTTT. Its translation: CASSQGTADQPQHF. This chain uses TRBV4-2 with TRBJ1-5; perhaps TRBD1 as D (6 bases). The germline gives CDR1 LGHNA, CDR2 YNFKEQ. The CDR3 spans 14 residues. V was trimmed by 1 base and J by 5 bases, leaving 9 bases between them.

This clone was observed a handful of times. This chain joins TRBV27 and TRBJ1-1; possibly TRBD1 for D (5 bases). Germline lookup yields CDR1 MNHEY and CDR2 SMNVEV (reference sequence). V dropped 2 bases and J dropped 4 bases, with 8 bases sitting between them. The CDR3 covers 13 residues. CDR3 sequence (DNA): TGTGCCAGCAGTTTAAGGGGTATCACTGAAGCTTTCTTT. This sequence encodes CASSLRGITEAFF.

Regarding this clone: Additional DNA sequences in this sample encode the identical CDR3. This sequence joins TRBV7-9 and TRBJ1-2; 8 nucleotides agree with TRBD1. J was trimmed by 4 bases and V by 4 bases; bases with no gene match: 5. The CDR3 totals 14 residues. Germline loops: CDR1 SEHNR, CDR2 FQNEAQ (reference sequence). The CDR3 DNA follows: TGTGCCAGCAGCTCCGGGACAGGTGGCTATGGCTACACCTTC. This gives the protein CASSSGTGGYGYTF.